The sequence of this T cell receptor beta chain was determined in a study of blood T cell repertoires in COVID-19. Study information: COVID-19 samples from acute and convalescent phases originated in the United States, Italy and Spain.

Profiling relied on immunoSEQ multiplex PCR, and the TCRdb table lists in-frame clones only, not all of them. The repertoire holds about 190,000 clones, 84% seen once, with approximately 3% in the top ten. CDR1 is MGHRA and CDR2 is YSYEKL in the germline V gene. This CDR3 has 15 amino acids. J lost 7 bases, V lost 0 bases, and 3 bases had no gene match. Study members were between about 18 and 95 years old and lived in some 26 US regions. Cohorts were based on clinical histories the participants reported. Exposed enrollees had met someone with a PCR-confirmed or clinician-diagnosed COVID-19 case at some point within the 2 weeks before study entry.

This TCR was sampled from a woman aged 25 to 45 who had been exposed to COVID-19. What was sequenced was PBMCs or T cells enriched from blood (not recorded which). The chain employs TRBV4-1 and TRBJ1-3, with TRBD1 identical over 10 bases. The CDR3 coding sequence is TGCGCCAGCAGCCAAGATTGGGGACAGGGGAACACCATATATTTT. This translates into CASSQDWGQGNTIYF.